Presented here are 20 T cell receptor beta chains from one specimen sequenced in a study of cytomegalovirus exposure and HLA in healthy donors. The primer mix had 60 Vbeta and 13 Jbeta primers. Generated by immunoSEQ multiplex PCR, the TCRdb table keeps only in-frame clones and is missing some. The sample lists 45,000 to 65,000 clones, about 77% occurring once. Material: PBMCs. Receptors originate from a middle-aged woman in good health and CMV-seropositive.

The chain combines TRBV21-1 with TRBJ2-3; no check of the table's D call, TRBD2, against the DNA was made. TRBV21-1 is designated a pseudogene. This CDR3 is 17 amino acids long. In DNA, the CDR3 is TGTGCCAGCAGCAAAGTGGTGGGCGGGTTGACCACAGATACGCAGTATTTT. The encoded protein is CASSKVVGGLTTDTQYF.

V usage is TRBV6-5 and J usage is TRBJ1-2; TRBD1 matches at 7 bases. CDR1 and CDR2 from the germline V gene are MNHEY and SVGAGI. J gave up 8 bases and V 5 bases, and 11 bases lay outside the gene matches. CDR3 length: 14 amino acids. The CDR3 region is CASSRDSGIQGYTF. The CDR3 DNA reads as TGTGCCAGCAGTCGGGACAGTGGGATTCAGGGCTACACCTTC.

The rearrangement joins TRBV7-2 to TRBJ2-5; 9 nucleotides align to TRBD2. Germline CDR1 is SGHTA and CDR2 is FQGNSA. This CDR3 comprises 13 residues. With 7 bases clipped from V and 5 bases from J, the junction kept 5 bases outside the gene matches. CDR3 residues: CASTFTSGETQYF. CDR3 nucleotides: TGTGCCAGCACTTTTACTAGCGGGGAGACCCAGTACTTC.

This clone occurred a few times. V is TRBV4-1 and J is TRBJ2-7; perhaps TRBD2 as D (6 bases). The V and J ends lost 0 bases and 4 bases respectively, with 16 bases between them. Germline V gene lookup returns CDR1 MGHRA and CDR2 YSYEKL. The CDR3 has 16 amino acids. The chain's CDR3 is CASSQDRRLVLYEQYF. CDR3 DNA sequence: TGCGCCAGCAGCCAAGATCGGAGACTAGTTCTTTACGAGCAGTACTTC.

The gene calls are TRBV4-2 and TRBJ1-1; tentatively, D is TRBD1 (6 bases). Looked up from germline, CDR1 is LGHNA and CDR2 is YNFKEQ. The CDR3 is 13 residues long. The ends were cut back, 3 bases at V and 9 bases at J, with 14 bases in the middle. The CDR3 is CASSQDSGEKAFF. The CDR3 nucleotides read TGTGCCAGCAGCCAGGACAGCGGGGAGAAAGCTTTCTTT.

Points on this clone: The junction departs from the called germline gene at one end, perhaps through a read error. This rearrangement joins TRBV11-2 to TRBJ2-3; D is perhaps TRBD2 (6 bases). The CDR3 covers 15 residues. CDR1 and CDR2 from the germline V gene are SGHAT and FQNNGV. CDR3 amino acids: CASSQDGGRTDTQYF. The DNA for the CDR3 is TGTGCCAGCAGCCAGGACGGGGGACGCACGGATACGCAGTATTTT.

V usage is TRBV30 and J usage is TRBJ2-6; TRBD2 is a possible D gene (5 bases). The CDR3 runs 13 residues. Looked up from germline, CDR1 is GTSNPN and CDR2 is SVGIG (reference sequence). V lost 4 bases, J lost 7 bases, and 11 bases lay in between. The CDR3 loop reads CAWTYGGANVLTF. The CDR3 DNA reads as TGTGCCTGGACTTACGGAGGAGCCAACGTCCTGACTTTC. The full variable domain, its missing parts supplied by reference TRBV30 and TRBJ2-6, is SQTIHQWPATLVQPVGSPLSLECTVEGTSNPNLYWYRQAAGRGLQLLFYSVGIGQISSEVPQNLSASRPQDRQFILSSKKLLLSDSGFYLCAWTYGGANVLTFGAGSRLTVL.

The chain has TRBV19 and TRBJ1-6, with D uncertain. CDR1 is LNHDA, CDR2 SQIVND, per germline (reference sequence). The CDR3 loop spans 14 amino acids. V dropped 9 bases and J dropped 3 bases, with 12 bases sitting between them. The CDR3 region is CASGDPVYNSPLHF. The CDR3 DNA sequence: TGTGCCAGCGGAGACCCAGTCTATAATTCACCCCTCCACTTT.

The chain links TRBV4-1 to TRBJ2-3; 9 bases are a match to TRBD2. The V gene's germline CDR1 is MGHRA and CDR2 YSYEKL. With V trimmed by 2 bases and J by 5 bases, 17 bases remained unmatched. The CDR3 runs to 19 residues. In nucleotides, the CDR3 is TGCGCCAGCAGCCAACCCACAGGCCTAGCGGGGCCCGCGGGAGATACGCAGTATTTT. This translates into CASSQPTGLAGPAGDTQYF.

The J gene is TRBJ2-3, the V gene TRBV2, with TRBD2 identical over 9 bases. Losses at the gene ends were 8 bases for V and 2 bases for J; bases not matched to a gene: 8. The CDR3 totals 15 residues. Germline CDR1 and CDR2: SNHLY and FYNNEI. The CDR3 coding sequence is TGTGCCAGCGAAAAGCTAGCGGGGTACACAGATACGCAGTATTTT. It codes for CASEKLAGYTDTQYF.

In this sample, this clone turned up once. The V call is TRBV2, the J call TRBJ2-1, with 9 nucleotides matching TRBD2. The CDR3 consists of 16 residues. Germline loops: CDR1 SNHLY, CDR2 FYNNEI. The J segment lost 3 bases and the V segment lost 2 bases, leaving 5 bases of the junction unmatched. The CDR3 here is CASSESAGGFYNEQFF. The CDR3 DNA follows: TGTGCCAGCAGTGAATCGGCGGGGGGGTTCTACAATGAGCAGTTCTTC. The complete variable domain, with remaining parts taken from reference TRBV2 and TRBJ2-1, reads EPEVTQTPSHQVTQMGQEVILRCVPISNHLYFYWYRQILGQKVEFLVSFYNNEISEKSEIFDDQFSVERPDGSNFTLKIRSTKLEDSAMYFCASSESAGGFYNEQFFGPGTRLTVL.

The chain combines TRBV9 with TRBJ1-3; 8 bases map to TRBD1. The CDR3 runs to 14 residues. Germline CDR1 SGDLS, CDR2 YYNGEE. Losses at the gene ends were 3 bases for V and 2 bases for J; bases not matched to a gene: 1. The chain's CDR3 is CASSADRAGNTIYF. The CDR3 DNA sequence: TGTGCCAGCAGCGCGGACAGGGCTGGAAACACCATATATTTT.

This clone was seen just once. This is likely a read error, given that the CDR3 carries no conserved phenylalanine or tryptophan at its end. The chain combines TRBV7-8 with TRBJ1-1; maybe TRBD1 (5 bases). The CDR3 runs 14 residues. The V end was cut by 5 bases, the J end by 4 bases, with 14 bases between. The germline gives CDR1 SGHVS, CDR2 FQNEAQ. DNA of the CDR3: TGTGCCAGCAGCCGACCGACAGAAGGCACTGAAGCTTTCCTT. This codes for CASSRPTEGTEAFL.

The chain uses TRBV25-1 and TRBJ1-2; maybe TRBD1 (5 bases). Germline V gene lookup returns CDR1 MGHDK and CDR2 SYGVNS. CDR3 size: 15 residues. Trimming stripped 1 base from V and 7 bases from J, with 16 bases between. In nucleotides, the CDR3 is TGTGCCAGCAGTGAATCGGCAGGGCAGTGGGGTGGCTACACCTTC. This codes for CASSESAGQWGGYTF.

The chain uses TRBV28 and TRBJ2-2; TRBD2 agrees at 10 bases. The CDR3 covers 19 residues. Germline lookup yields CDR1 MDHEN and CDR2 SYDVKM. The V and J ends lost 6 bases and 1 base, in that order; junction bases with no gene match: 14. This CDR3 reads CASSFGAAAGGENTGELFF. In nucleotides, the CDR3 is TGTGCCAGCAGCTTCGGAGCGGCAGCGGGGGGGGAGAACACCGGGGAGCTGTTTTTT.

The count of this clone is one. The rearrangement links TRBV9 to TRBJ2-2; maybe TRBD2 (6 bases). The CDR3 has 16 residues. Germline assignment: CDR1 SGDLS and CDR2 YYNGEE. V was pared by 2 bases and J by 0 bases, with 11 bases between. The CDR3 bases are TGTGCCAGCAGCGTTGGAGTAGCGGCGAACACCGGGGAGCTGTTTTTT. Encoded protein: CASSVGVAANTGELFF. Combining the CDR3 with reference TRBV9 and TRBJ2-2 gives the whole variable domain DSGVTQTPKHLITATGQRVTLRCSPRSGDLSVYWYQQSLDQGLQFLIQYYNGEERAKGNILERFSAQQFPDLHSELNLSSLELGDSALYFCASSVGVAANTGELFFGEGSRLTVL.

The rearrangement joins TRBV2 to TRBJ2-7, with D maybe TRBD1 (5 bases). The germline CDR1 and CDR2 sequences are SNHLY and FYNNEI. V lost 4 bases, J lost 3 bases, and 7 bases lay in between. CDR3 length: 12 residues. CDR3 coding DNA: TGTGCCAGCAGTGTTCAGGGCTACGAGCAGTACTTC. Encoded protein: CASSVQGYEQYF. The entire variable domain, with the rest obtained from reference TRBV2 and TRBJ2-7, is as follows: EPEVTQTPSHQVTQMGQEVILRCVPISNHLYFYWYRQILGQKVEFLVSFYNNEISEKSEIFDDQFSVERPDGSNFTLKIRSTKLEDSAMYFCASSVQGYEQYFGPGTRLTVT.

This chain uses TRBV10-2 with TRBJ2-7; D is undetermined. The germline gives CDR1 WSHSY, CDR2 SAAADI. The CDR3 runs 12 residues. Trimming took off 2 bases at V and 0 bases at J, with 2 bases between the two ends. The CDR3 nucleotides are TGCGCCAGCAGTGAGCGCTCCTACGAGCAGTACTTC. Its translation is CASSERSYEQYF.

This sequence joins TRBV6-5 and TRBJ1-1, with 7 bases fitting TRBD1. The germline CDR1 and CDR2 sequences are MNHEY and SVGAGI. The CDR3 is made up of 16 amino acids. Trimming at V came to 2 bases and at J to 6 bases, leaving 12 bases not matched to a gene. The DNA for the CDR3 is TGTGCCAGCAGTTACACCCGCTCGGGACAGTTTCCTGAAGCTTTCTTT. This codes for CASSYTRSGQFPEAFF.

This chain uses TRBV2 with TRBJ2-1; D perhaps matches TRBD1 (6 bases). Trimming took 7 bases from V and 4 from J, leaving 14 bases between them. This CDR3 is built from 14 residues. Per the germline V gene, CDR1 is SNHLY and CDR2 is FYNNEI. The CDR3 spells CASTTRRGYNEQFF. CDR3 in DNA: TGTGCCAGCACCACACGCAGGGGATACAATGAGCAGTTCTTC.